This record looks at one T cell receptor beta chain sequence and its context. The antigen is unknown. These data come from a study of monozygotic twins with inflammatory bowel disease. Study-wide points: IBD patients shared fewer clonotypes with other individuals than healthy twins, especially patients with disease activity signs.

CDR3 length equals 15 residues. Germline values: CDR1 SQVTM, CDR2 ANQGSEA. It was approximately 3,500 ng of total RNA that each TCR library used. From the 5' RACE reads, TCRdb lists one entry per CDR3 protein and no DNA. The sample holds around 410,000 distinct CDR3 sequences. What was sequenced was blood. The TCR originated in a human donor with ulcerative colitis or Crohn's disease, or a healthy co-twin of an affected twin (not recorded which). The gene calls are TRBV29-1 and TRBJ2-6; TCRdb picks TRBD1, but there is no DNA to check that call. CDR3 in amino acids: CSVEGGGAGANVLTF.